This T cell receptor (beta chain) was identified during a study of shared T cell receptors in the human thymus. Germline CDR1 MNHNS, CDR2 SASEGT. The CDR3 is 12 amino acids. V was pared by 10 bases and J by 6 bases, with 16 bases between. TCRdb keeps only in-frame clones here, not all; method: immunoSEQ multiplex PCR. The table has around 340,000 clones, over 90% seen once. Sequenced: thymocytes. The source is a human donor. The chain employs TRBV6-1 and TRBJ2-7; the D gene could be TRBD1 or TRBD2 (5 bases each). The chain's CDR3 is CANRGRGGEQYF. In nucleotides, the CDR3 is TGTGCCAACCGAGGGCGTGGGGGCGAGCAGTACTTC.